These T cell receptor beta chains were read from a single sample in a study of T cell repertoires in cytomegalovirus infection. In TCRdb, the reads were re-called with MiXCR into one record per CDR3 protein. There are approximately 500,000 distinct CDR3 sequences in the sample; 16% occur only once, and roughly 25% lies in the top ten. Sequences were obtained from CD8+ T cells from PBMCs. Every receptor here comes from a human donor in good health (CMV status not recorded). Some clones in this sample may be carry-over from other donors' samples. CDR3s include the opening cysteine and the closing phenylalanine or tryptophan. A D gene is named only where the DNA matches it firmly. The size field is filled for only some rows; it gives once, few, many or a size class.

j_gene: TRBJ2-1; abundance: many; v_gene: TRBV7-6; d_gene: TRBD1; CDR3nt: TGTGCCAGCAGCTTAGCTCCACAGGGACAGAGCTCCTACAATGAGCAGTTCTTC; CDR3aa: CASSLAPQGQSSYNEQFF
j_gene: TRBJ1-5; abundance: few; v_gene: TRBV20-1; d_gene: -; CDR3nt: TGCAGTGCCGGTGGACGAGGCAATCAGCCCCAGCATTTT; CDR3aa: CSAGGRGNQPQHF
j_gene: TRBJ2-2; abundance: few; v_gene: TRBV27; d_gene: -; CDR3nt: TGTGCCAGCAGTAACGCCGGGGAGCTGTTTTTT; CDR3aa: CASSNAGELFF
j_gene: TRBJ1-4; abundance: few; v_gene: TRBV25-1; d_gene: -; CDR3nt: TGTGCCAGCAGTGATTCCGGGGGGGAAAAACTGTTTTTT; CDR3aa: CASSDSGGEKLFF
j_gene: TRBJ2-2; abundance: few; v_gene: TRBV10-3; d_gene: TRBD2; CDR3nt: TGTGCCATCTCCTTAGCGGGGGACACCGGGGAGCTGTTTTTT; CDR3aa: CAISLAGDTGELFF
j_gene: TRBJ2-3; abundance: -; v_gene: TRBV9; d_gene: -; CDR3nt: TGTGCCAGCAGCGTAGGTAGCGCATTCACAGATACGCAGTATTTT; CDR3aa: CASSVGSAFTDTQYF
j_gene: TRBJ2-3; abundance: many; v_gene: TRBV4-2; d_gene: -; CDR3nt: TGTGCCAGCAGCCCCTACGGGACCGACACAGATACGCAGTATTTT; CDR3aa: CASSPYGTDTDTQYF
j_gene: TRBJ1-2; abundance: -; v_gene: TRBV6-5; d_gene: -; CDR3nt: TGTGCCAGCAGTTATTCCGGGTTATCGGTGAACTATGGCTACACCTTC; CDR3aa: CASSYSGLSVNYGYTF
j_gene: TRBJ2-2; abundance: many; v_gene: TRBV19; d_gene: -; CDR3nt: TGTGCCAGTACCCCGGATGGGGTAGGGACCGGGGAGCTGTTTTTT; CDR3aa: CASTPDGVGTGELFF
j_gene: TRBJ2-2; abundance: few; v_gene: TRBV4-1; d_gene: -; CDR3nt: TGCGCCAGCAGCCAAGACAGGGGGGACACCGGGGAGCTGTTTTTT; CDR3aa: CASSQDRGDTGELFF
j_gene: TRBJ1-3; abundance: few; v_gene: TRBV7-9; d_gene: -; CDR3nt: TGTGCCAGCAGCTTAGTACCCCCCGACACCATATATTTT; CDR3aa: CASSLVPPDTIYF
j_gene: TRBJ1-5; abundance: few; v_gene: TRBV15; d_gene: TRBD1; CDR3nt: TGTGCCACCAGCAGGGACAGGGCGAGCAATCAGCCCCAGCATTTT; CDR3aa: CATSRDRASNQPQHF
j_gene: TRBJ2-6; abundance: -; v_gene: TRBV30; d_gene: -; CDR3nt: TGTGCCTGGAGTGGAGGGACTGGGGCCAACGTCCTGACTTTC; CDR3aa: CAWSGGTGANVLTF
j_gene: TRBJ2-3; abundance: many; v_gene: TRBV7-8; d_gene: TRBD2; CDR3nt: TGTGCCAGCAGCTTAGCGCCGGGACTAGCGGGAGGGGATACGCAGTATTTT; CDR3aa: CASSLAPGLAGGDTQYF
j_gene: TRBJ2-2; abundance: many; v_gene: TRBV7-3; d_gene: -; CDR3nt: TGTGCCAGCAGCCCCAATGGGGCGAACACCGGGGAGCTGTTTTTT; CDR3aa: CASSPNGANTGELFF
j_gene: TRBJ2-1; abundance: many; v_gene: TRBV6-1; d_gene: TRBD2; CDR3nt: TGTGCCAGCAGGCTACTAGCGGCCCTTTACAATGAGCAGTTCTTC; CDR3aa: CASRLLAALYNEQFF
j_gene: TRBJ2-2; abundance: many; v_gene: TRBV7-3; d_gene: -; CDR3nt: TGTGCCAGCAGCTTCAACGGGGGCGGGGAGCTGTTTTTT; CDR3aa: CASSFNGGGELFF
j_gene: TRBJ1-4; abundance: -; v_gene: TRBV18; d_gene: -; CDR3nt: TGTGCCAGCTCACCCGGACCAGGGACGATTGCAACTAATGAAAAACTGTTTTTT; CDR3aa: CASSPGPGTIATNEKLFF
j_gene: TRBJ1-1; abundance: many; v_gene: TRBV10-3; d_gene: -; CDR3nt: TGTGCCATCAGTGAGTTCCCCACTAAGAACACTGAAGCTTTCTTT; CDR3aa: CAISEFPTKNTEAFF
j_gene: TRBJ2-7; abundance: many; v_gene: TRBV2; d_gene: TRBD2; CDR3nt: TGTGCCAGCAGTGAGACCGGGAGGGCCCACGAGCAGTACTTC; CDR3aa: CASSETGRAHEQYF
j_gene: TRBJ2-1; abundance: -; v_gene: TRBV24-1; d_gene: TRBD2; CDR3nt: TGTGCCACCAGTGAGCCTCGGGGTATTAGCGGGAGTCAGGCCTACAATGAGCAGTTCTTC; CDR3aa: CATSEPRGISGSQAYNEQFF
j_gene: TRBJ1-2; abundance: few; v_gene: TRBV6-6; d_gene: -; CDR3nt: TGTGCCAGCAGTTACTCGATCGGGGCTTTCGGCTACACCTTC; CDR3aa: CASSYSIGAFGYTF
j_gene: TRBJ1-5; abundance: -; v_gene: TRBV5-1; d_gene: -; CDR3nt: TGCGCCAGCAGCTTTGGGGGGACGGGCCAGCCCCAGCATTTT; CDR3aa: CASSFGGTGQPQHF
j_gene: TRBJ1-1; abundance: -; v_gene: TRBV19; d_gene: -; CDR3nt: TGTGCCAGTAGTATAGTTGCAGGGCCCACTGAAGCTTTCTTT; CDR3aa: CASSIVAGPTEAFF
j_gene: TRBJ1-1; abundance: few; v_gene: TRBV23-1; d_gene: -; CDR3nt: TGCGCCAGCAGTCAACCCTGTAAAGGGGGGGTCACTGAAGCTTTCTTT; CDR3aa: CASSQPCKGGVTEAFF
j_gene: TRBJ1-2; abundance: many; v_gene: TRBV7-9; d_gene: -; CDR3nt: TGTGCCAGCAGCATGCAGAGGGCATCGATAGTCACCTTC; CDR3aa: CASSMQRASIVTF
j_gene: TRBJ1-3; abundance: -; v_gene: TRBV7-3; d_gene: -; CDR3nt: TGTGCCAGCAGCTTATATCCGGGCTCTGGAAACACCATATATTTT; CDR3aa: CASSLYPGSGNTIYF
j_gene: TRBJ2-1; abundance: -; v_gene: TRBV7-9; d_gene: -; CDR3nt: TGTGCCAGCAACCAGTGGACTACCGGACCCCGGAATGAGCAGTTCTTC; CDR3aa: CASNQWTTGPRNEQFF
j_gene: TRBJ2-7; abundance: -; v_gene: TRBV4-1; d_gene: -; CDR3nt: TGCGCCAGCAGCCAAGATTGGGGGGAGATACCCTACTACGAGCAGTACTTC; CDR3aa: CASSQDWGEIPYYEQYF